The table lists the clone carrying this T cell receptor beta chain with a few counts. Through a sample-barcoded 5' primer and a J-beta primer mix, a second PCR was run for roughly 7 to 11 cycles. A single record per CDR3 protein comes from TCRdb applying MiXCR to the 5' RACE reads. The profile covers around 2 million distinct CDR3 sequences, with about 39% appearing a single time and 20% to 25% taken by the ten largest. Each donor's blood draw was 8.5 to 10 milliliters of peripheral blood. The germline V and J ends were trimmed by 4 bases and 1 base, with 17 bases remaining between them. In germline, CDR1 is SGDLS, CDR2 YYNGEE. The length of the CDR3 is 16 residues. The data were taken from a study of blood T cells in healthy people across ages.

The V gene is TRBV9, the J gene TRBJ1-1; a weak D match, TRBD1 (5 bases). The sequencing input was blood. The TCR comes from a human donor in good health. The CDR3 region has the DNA TGTGCCAGCAGCCATGTAGAGTTAACAGGGAACACTGAAGCTTTCTTT. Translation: CASSHVELTGNTEAFF.